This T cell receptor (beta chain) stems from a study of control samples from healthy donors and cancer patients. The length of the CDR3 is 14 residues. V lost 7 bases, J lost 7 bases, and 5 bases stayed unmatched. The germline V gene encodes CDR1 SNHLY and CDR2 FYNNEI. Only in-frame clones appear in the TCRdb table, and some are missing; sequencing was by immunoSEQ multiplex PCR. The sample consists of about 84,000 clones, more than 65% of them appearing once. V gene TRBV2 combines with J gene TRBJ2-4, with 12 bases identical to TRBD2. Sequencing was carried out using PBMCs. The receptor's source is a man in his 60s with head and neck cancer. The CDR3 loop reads CASTSGRARNIQYF. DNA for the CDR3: TGTGCCAGCACTAGCGGGAGGGCTAGGAACATTCAGTACTTC.